The entry below gives a single T cell receptor (beta chain) sequence along with its context. Per germline, CDR1 MNHEY and CDR2 SMNVEV (reference sequence). V gave up 5 bases and J gave up 7 bases, with 21 bases separating them. The length of the CDR3 is 16 residues. The data belong to a study of shared T cell receptors in the human thymus. Sequenced by immunoSEQ multiplex PCR; TCRdb stores in-frame clones only, minus some. Of some 400,000 clones in the sample, just under 95% were seen once. Source material: thymocytes. The origin of this receptor is a human donor. The V and J genes are TRBV27 and TRBJ2-1; D might be TRBD1 (5 bases). The CDR3 loop is CASSPRPQDMTNEQFF. CDR3 bases: TGTGCCAGCAGTCCCCGTCCTCAGGACATGACGAATGAGCAGTTCTTC.